A selection of T cell receptor beta chains follows, all from one sample in a study of T cell responses to AZD1222 COVID-19 vaccine. The assay was immunoSEQ multiplex PCR, and TCRdb's table has in-frame clones only and misses some. The sample contains around 140,000 clones, 92% of which appear only once. The sample here was peripheral blood, taken 28 days after the second AZD1222 dose. These receptors originate from an adult who received the AZD1222 COVID-19 vaccine. CDR3s include the opening cysteine and the closing phenylalanine or tryptophan. D genes are given only for firm matches. The size of a clone is reported for some rows only, either as once, few or many, or as a class for expanded clones.

CDR3 length,V gene,J gene,clone size,D gene,CDR3 DNA,CDR3 protein
14,TRBV2,TRBJ2-3,NA,NA,TGTGCCAGCAGTGTGGCTTCACCGGCGGATACGCAGTATTTT,CASSVASPADTQYF
15,TRBV18,TRBJ1-3,NA,NA,TGTGCCAGCTCACCAGGGAGCAGCTCTGGAAACACCATATATTTT,CASSPGSSSGNTIYF
14,TRBV2,TRBJ1-2,NA,TRBD1,TGTGCGGATAGACCGGGACAGGGGATTCATGGCTACACCTTC,CADRPGQGIHGYTF
15,TRBV28,TRBJ1-3,NA,NA,TGTGCCAGCAGTACCCTCGGGGGGCCTGGAAACACCATATATTTT,CASSTLGGPGNTIYF
19,TRBV19,TRBJ2-1,NA,TRBD2,TGTGCCAGTAGTATCGGACGAAGCGGGGGGGGTAGCTCCTACAATGAGCAGTTCTTC,CASSIGRSGGGSSYNEQFF
15,TRBV6-5,TRBJ1-1,NA,NA,TGTGCCAGCAGAAAAATGGCAGGGAGGGACACTGAAGCTTTCTTT,CASRKMAGRDTEAFF
16,TRBV11-2,TRBJ2-2,NA,TRBD2,TGTGCCAGCAGCTTCTTCCTAGCGGCGAACACCGGGGAGCTGTTTTTT,CASSFFLAANTGELFF
19,TRBV9,TRBJ1-3,NA,NA,TGTGCCAGCAGCGACCCTGGGACACCTGAAATTAACTCTGGAAACACCATATATTTT,CASSDPGTPEINSGNTIYF
15,TRBV18,TRBJ2-7,NA,NA,TGTGCCAGCTCACCCTTACAGGAGGGGGCCTACGAGCAGTACTTC,CASSPLQEGAYEQYF
19,TRBV19,TRBJ2-1,NA,TRBD2,TGTGCCAGTAGTATTCTTACAATTTTGTCTCGGGAGGCACTCAATGAGCAGTTCTTC,CASSILTILSREALNEQFF
15,TRBV20-1,TRBJ2-3,NA,TRBD2,TGCAGTGCTAGTTCGACTAGCGGGTTCACAGATACGCAGTATTTT,CSASSTSGFTDTQYF
17,TRBV4-1,TRBJ2-1,NA,TRBD1,TGCGCCAGCAGCCAAGAAACAGGGGATAACACCTACAATGAGCAGTTCTTC,CASSQETGDNTYNEQFF
22,TRBV5-1,TRBJ1-2,NA,TRBD1,TGCGCCAGCAGCCCTGGAGAAACAGGGGGGTTTGGTGGTTCCTTTTTTAACTATGGCTACACCTTC,CASSPGETGGFGGSFFNYGYTF
12,TRBV14,TRBJ2-2,NA,NA,TGTGCCAGCAGCCCCGCCGCCGGGGAGCTGTTTTTT,CASSPAAGELFF
17,TRBV11-2,TRBJ2-1,NA,NA,TGTGCCAGCAGCCCCCGGGTGGGGGAAAGGGGATACAATGAGCAGTTCTTC,CASSPRVGERGYNEQFF
12,TRBV7-8,TRBJ2-7,NA,NA,TGTGCCAGCAGCGACGGGGCATACGAGCAGTACTTC,CASSDGAYEQYF
17,TRBV5-4,TRBJ2-5,NA,TRBD2,TGTGCCAGCAGCTTCCGGGAGGGGAGCCTAATAGGGGAGACCCAGTACTTC,CASSFREGSLIGETQYF
14,TRBV11-2,TRBJ2-5,NA,NA,TGTGCCAGCAGCTTAGACAGGGTCGGGGAGACCCAGTACTTC,CASSLDRVGETQYF
13,TRBV19,TRBJ1-2,NA,NA,TGTGCCAGTAGTATTGGACAGCAGAATGGCTACACCTTC,CASSIGQQNGYTF
14,TRBV10-3,TRBJ2-2,NA,TRBD2,TGTGCCGCCCGGGGGGGGGCGAACACCGGGGAGCTGTTTTTT,CAARGGANTGELFF
11,TRBV20-1,TRBJ2-2,NA,NA,TGCAGTGCTTATCAGGGGAGGGAGCTGTTTTTT,CSAYQGRELFF
16,TRBV6-2/TRBV6-3,TRBJ1-1,NA,NA,TGTGCCAGCAGTTACTTCGTGGGACGGCTGAACACTGAAGCTTTCTTT,CASSYFVGRLNTEAFF
14,TRBV15,TRBJ1-2,NA,NA,TGTGCCACCAGCAGATACCCGGCCGACAGAGGCTACACCTTC,CATSRYPADRGYTF
15,TRBV7-2,TRBJ2-5,NA,TRBD2,TGTGCCAGCAGTTATTTTAGCGGGAGCGCTGAGACCCAGTACTTC,CASSYFSGSAETQYF
15,TRBV19,TRBJ2-1,NA,NA,TGTGCCAGTAATCCGACCGGGAGATCCTACAATGAGCAGTTCTTC,CASNPTGRSYNEQFF
11,TRBV20-1,TRBJ2-5,NA,NA,TGCAGTGCTAGGCCCCCGGAGACCCAGTACTTC,CSARPPETQYF
12,TRBV7-3,TRBJ1-1,NA,NA,TGTGCCAGCAGCCCCGATGGGACTGAAGCTTTCTTT,CASSPDGTEAFF
13,TRBV6-6,TRBJ1-2,NA,NA,TGTGCCAGCGGAGAGGGGCGGAACTATGGCTACACCTTC,CASGEGRNYGYTF
19,TRBV19,TRBJ1-3,NA,NA,TGTGCCAGTAGCCGATCGGGGGACACTCTTACTTTCTCTGGAAACACCATATATTTT,CASSRSGDTLTFSGNTIYF
15,TRBV10-3,TRBJ1-1,NA,TRBD1,TGTGCCATCAGTGCGCTTGGGACAGGGAAGACTGAAGCTTTCTTT,CAISALGTGKTEAFF
13,TRBV6-5,TRBJ1-1,NA,TRBD1,TGTGCCAGCGGAGTACAGGGGCCCACTGAAGCTTTCTTT,CASGVQGPTEAFF
12,TRBV7-2,TRBJ2-1,NA,NA,TGTGCCAGCAGCCCGACCCACAATGAGCAGTTCTTC,CASSPTHNEQFF
16,TRBV19,TRBJ2-3,NA,NA,TGTGCCAGTAGTGTTTCCGGGACCCCAAGCACAGATACGCAGTATTTT,CASSVSGTPSTDTQYF
13,TRBV30,TRBJ2-3,NA,TRBD2,TGTGCCTGGACACGGGGGAGGGCAGATACGCAGTATTTT,CAWTRGRADTQYF
16,TRBV19,TRBJ1-5,NA,TRBD1,TGTGCCAGTAGCGATGCCGGGACAGGGTCCCATCAGCCCCAGCATTTT,CASSDAGTGSHQPQHF
15,TRBV10-3,TRBJ2-7,NA,TRBD2,TGTGCCATCAGTGGGATTGGCCTAGCGGGAGAGGAGCAGTACTTC,CAISGIGLAGEEQYF
17,TRBV5-1,TRBJ1-2,NA,NA,TGCGCCAGCAGCTTGGCCCCCCTCTCAACAACTAACTATGGCTACACCTTC,CASSLAPLSTTNYGYTF
15,TRBV5-1,TRBJ2-3,once,TRBD2,TGCGCCAGCAGCTTGGTCGGGAGGATTACAGATACGCAGTATTTT,CASSLVGRITDTQYF
14,TRBV7-2,TRBJ1-1,once,NA,TGTGCCTCAGCGGGGGGGGGACTAAACACTGAAGCTTTCTTT,CASAGGGLNTEAFF
14,TRBV6-5,TRBJ2-1,many,NA,TGTGCCAGCAGTTCCGGGGGCTCCTACAATGAGCAGTTCTTC,CASSSGGSYNEQFF
13,TRBV29-1,TRBJ1-3,NA,NA,TGCAGCGCCTACGGAGTGGTCGGAAACACCATATATTTT,CSAYGVVGNTIYF
15,TRBV5-1,TRBJ1-5,NA,NA,TGCGCCAGCAGCTTGGACTCAGGGGACGGTCAGCCCCAGCATTTT,CASSLDSGDGQPQHF
16,TRBV7-9,TRBJ2-5,NA,TRBD1,TGTGCCAGCAGCTCCATATGGGGGACAGGGGGAGAGACCCAGTACTTC,CASSSIWGTGGETQYF
11,TRBV30,TRBJ1-1,NA,NA,TGTGCCTGGAGTGTAAGAGCTGAAGCTTTCTTT,CAWSVRAEAFF
13,TRBV10-1,TRBJ2-2,once,NA,TGCGCCAGCAGTGATTTGAACACCGGGGAGCTGTTTTTT,CASSDLNTGELFF
13,TRBV19,TRBJ1-6,NA,TRBD1,TGTGCCAGTAGTATGGACAGGCAGTCACCCCTCCACTTT,CASSMDRQSPLHF
16,TRBV7-2,TRBJ1-1,NA,TRBD1,TGTGCCAGCAGGAAAAGGACAGGGGGACATTACACTGAAGCTTTCTTT,CASRKRTGGHYTEAFF
17,TRBV2,TRBJ1-1,NA,TRBD1,TGTGCCAGTTCAAGCGTGGGGACAGGGGTAGGATACACTGAAGCTTTCTTT,CASSSVGTGVGYTEAFF
19,TRBV7-9,TRBJ2-1,NA,TRBD2,TGTGCCAGCAGCTGGCCCGGGACTAGCGGGAGGGAACTATACAATGAGCAGTTCTTC,CASSWPGTSGRELYNEQFF
15,TRBV5-5,TRBJ1-3,NA,NA,TGTGCCAGCAGCTTGGCCAGGCAGCGCGGAAACACCATATATTTT,CASSLARQRGNTIYF